This T cell receptor (beta chain) came from a study of blood T cell repertoires in COVID-19. Study details: The cDNA or gDNA used as material had been derived from T cells, B-cell-depleted T cells, or PBMCs.

CDR1 KGHSH and CDR2 LQKENI come from the germline V gene. The V segment lost 3 bases and the J segment 0 bases; nucleotides outside the gene matches: 6. This CDR3 is 17 amino acids long. In the source study's methods: Reference gene primer amplification yielded estimated nucleated cell counts. Sequenced by immunoSEQ multiplex PCR; TCRdb stores in-frame clones only, minus some. The V and J calls and clone size are taken from that table; D and trimming were inferred from the DNA. The table lists a few hundred thousand clones, 75% to 90% of them singletons. In terms of age and location, participants ranged from roughly 18 to 89 years and lived in about 25 US areas. Participants were placed into cohorts based on the clinical history they reported.

The sample consisted of PBMCs or T cells enriched from blood (not recorded which). The sequence was obtained from a woman in her forties or fifties who had recovered from COVID-19. The V and J genes are TRBV18 and TRBJ2-2; the match to TRBD2 covers 8 bases. The CDR3 reads CASSPGVAGTNTGELFF. CDR3 nucleotides: TGTGCCAGCTCACCGGGGGTAGCGGGGACGAACACCGGGGAGCTGTTTTTT.